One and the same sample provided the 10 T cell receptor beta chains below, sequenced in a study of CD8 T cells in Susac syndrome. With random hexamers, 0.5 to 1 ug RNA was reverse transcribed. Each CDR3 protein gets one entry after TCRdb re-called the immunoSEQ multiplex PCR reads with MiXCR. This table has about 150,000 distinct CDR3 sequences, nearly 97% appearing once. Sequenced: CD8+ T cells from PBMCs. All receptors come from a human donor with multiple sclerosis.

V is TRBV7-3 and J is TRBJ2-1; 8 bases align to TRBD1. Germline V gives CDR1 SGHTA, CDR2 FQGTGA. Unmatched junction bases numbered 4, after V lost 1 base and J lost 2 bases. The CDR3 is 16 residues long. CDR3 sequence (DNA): TGTGCCAGCAGCTTAAGGTCAGGGGGCACCTACAATGAGCAGTTCTTC. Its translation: CASSLRSGGTYNEQFF. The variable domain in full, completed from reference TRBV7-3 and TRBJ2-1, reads GAGVSQTPSNKVTEKGKYVELRCDPISGHTALYWYRQSLGQGPEFLIYFQGTGAADDSGLPNDRFFAVRPEGSVSTLKIQRTERGDSAVYLCASSLRSGGTYNEQFFGPGTRLTVL.

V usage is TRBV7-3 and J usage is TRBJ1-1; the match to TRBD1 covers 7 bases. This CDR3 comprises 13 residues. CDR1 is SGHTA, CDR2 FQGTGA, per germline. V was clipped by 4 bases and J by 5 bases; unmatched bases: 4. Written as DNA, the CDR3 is TGTGCCAGCAGCTGGTGGGACAGTACTGAAGCTTTCTTT. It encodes CASSWWDSTEAFF.

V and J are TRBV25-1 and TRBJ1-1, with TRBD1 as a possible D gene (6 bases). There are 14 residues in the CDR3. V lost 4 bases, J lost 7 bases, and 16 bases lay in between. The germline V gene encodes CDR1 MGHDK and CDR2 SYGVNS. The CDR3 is CASSVTGTNNEAFF. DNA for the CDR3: TGTGCCAGCAGTGTAACCGGGACAAATAATGAAGCTTTCTTT.

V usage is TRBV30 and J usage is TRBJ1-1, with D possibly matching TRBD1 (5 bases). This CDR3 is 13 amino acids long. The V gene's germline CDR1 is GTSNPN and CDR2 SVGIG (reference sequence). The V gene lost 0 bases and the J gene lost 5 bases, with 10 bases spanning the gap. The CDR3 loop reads CAWSVPRGTEAFF. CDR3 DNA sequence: TGTGCCTGGAGTGTACCCCGGGGGACTGAAGCTTTCTTT.

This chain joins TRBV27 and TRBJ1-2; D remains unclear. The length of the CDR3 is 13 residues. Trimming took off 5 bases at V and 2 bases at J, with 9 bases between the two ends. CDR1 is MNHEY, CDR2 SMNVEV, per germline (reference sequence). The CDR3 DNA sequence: TGTGCCAGCAGTCTGGGTGTGAACTATGGCTACACCTTC. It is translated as CASSLGVNYGYTF.

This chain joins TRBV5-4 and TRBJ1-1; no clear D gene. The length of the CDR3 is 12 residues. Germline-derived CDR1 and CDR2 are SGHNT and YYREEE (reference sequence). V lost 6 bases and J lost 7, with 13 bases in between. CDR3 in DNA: TGTGCCAGCACCTCTGGATTGGGTGAAGCTTTCTTT. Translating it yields CASTSGLGEAFF.

CDR3 sequence: CASSLSFASNEQFF. The CDR3 bases are TGTGCCAGCAGTTTATCGTTTGCCAGCAATGAGCAGTTCTTC. The genes are TRBV27 and TRBJ2-1, with D uncertain. Trimming left V 0 bases short and J 6 bases short, with 9 bases between. The CDR3 length is 14 residues. CDR1 is MNHEY, CDR2 SMNVEV, per germline (reference sequence).

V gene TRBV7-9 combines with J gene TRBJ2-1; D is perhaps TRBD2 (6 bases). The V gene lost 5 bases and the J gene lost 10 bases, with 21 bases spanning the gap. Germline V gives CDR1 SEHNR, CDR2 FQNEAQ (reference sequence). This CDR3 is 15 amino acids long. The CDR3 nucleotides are TGTGCCAGCAGCCCGAGCCCGTCCAGGGAGGACGAGCAGTTCTTC. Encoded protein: CASSPSPSREDEQFF.

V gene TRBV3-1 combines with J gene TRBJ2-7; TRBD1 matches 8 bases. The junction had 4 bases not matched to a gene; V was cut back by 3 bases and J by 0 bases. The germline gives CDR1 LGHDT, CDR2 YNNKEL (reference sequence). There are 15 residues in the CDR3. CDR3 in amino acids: CASSQGTGSSYEQYF. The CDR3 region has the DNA TGTGCCAGCAGCCAGGGGACAGGAAGCTCCTACGAGCAGTACTTC.

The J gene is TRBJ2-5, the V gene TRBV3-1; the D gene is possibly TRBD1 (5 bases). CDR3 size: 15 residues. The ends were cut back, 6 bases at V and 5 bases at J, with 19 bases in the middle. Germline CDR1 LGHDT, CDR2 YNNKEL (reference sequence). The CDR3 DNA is TGTGCCAGCAGTAGTCCTTGGACAAAGGCGGAGACCCAGTACTTC. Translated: CASSSPWTKAETQYF.